Presented here are 22 T cell receptor beta chains from one specimen sequenced in a study of blood T cell repertoires in COVID-19. This table comes from immunoSEQ multiplex PCR, and its TCRdb copy is limited to in-frame clones, with some not included. The sample has approximately 79,000 clones, roughly 80% seen once. Sequenced input: peripheral blood. These receptors were obtained from a man in his fifties or sixties with COVID-19, enrolled during active disease.

The rearrangement links TRBV6-4 to TRBJ2-1, with 11 positions matching TRBD1. The J segment lost 6 bases and the V segment lost 2 bases, leaving 0 bases of the junction unmatched. Per the germline V gene, CDR1 is MRHNA and CDR2 is SNTAGT. The CDR3 runs 14 residues. CDR3 amino acids: CASSDGTGGNEQFF. The DNA for the CDR3 is TGTGCCAGCAGTGACGGGACAGGGGGCAATGAGCAGTTCTTC.

V and J are TRBV6-1 and TRBJ1-2; D gene unclear. CDR3 length: 13 amino acids. Looked up from germline, CDR1 is MNHNS and CDR2 is SASEGT. The ends were cut back, 2 bases at V and 7 bases at J, with 11 bases in the middle. CDR3 in amino acids: CASSEKLSVGYTF. The CDR3 bases are TGTGCCAGCAGTGAAAAATTATCGGTTGGCTACACCTTC.

The chain joins TRBV21-1 to TRBJ2-5; TRBD2 is the table's D call, not checked against the DNA. TRBV21-1 is flagged as a pseudogene. The CDR3 totals 17 residues. This chain's CDR3 is CASSSAGGPYPQETQYF. CDR3 sequence (DNA): TGTGCCAGCAGCAGTGCGGGAGGGCCTTATCCCCAAGAGACCCAGTACTTC.

The V gene is TRBV6-5, the J gene TRBJ2-2; maybe TRBD2 (5 bases). Germline CDR1 MNHEY, CDR2 SVGAGI. The germline V and J ends were trimmed by 7 bases and 4 bases, with 16 bases remaining between them. This CDR3 spans 15 amino acids. CDR3 nucleotides: TGTGCCAGCAACCCTCGGGGTGTAGGCACCGGGGAGCTGTTTTTT. Encoded protein: CASNPRGVGTGELFF.

This clone showed up just a few times. The rearrangement joins TRBV6-2 or TRBV6-3 to TRBJ2-7; 14 positions agree with TRBD2. The CDR3 has 15 residues. Germline loops: CDR1 MNHEY, CDR2 SVGEGT. V shed 4 bases, J shed 2 bases, and the junction held 1 base outside the gene matches. In DNA, the CDR3 is TGTGCCAGCAGTTTGGGACTAGCGGGAGCCTACGAGCAGTACTTC. Amino acids: CASSLGLAGAYEQYF.

The CDR3 coding sequence is TGTGCCAGCAGCGTAGCAGGACTAGCGGGAGGGGGCAATGAGCAGTTCTTC. Translating gives CASSVAGLAGGGNEQFF. V gene TRBV9 combines with J gene TRBJ2-1; TRBD2 aligns across 15 bases. V lost 0 bases, J lost 6 bases, and 4 bases stayed unmatched. Per the germline V gene, CDR1 is SGDLS and CDR2 is YYNGEE. The CDR3 has 17 amino acids.

This clone showed up just once. The gene calls are TRBV19 and TRBJ1-5, with 11 bases that match TRBD1. The CDR3 extends over 16 amino acids. With V trimmed by 8 bases and J by 5 bases, 11 bases remained unmatched. Germline V gene sequence: CDR1 LNHDA, CDR2 SQIVND (reference sequence). The CDR3 nucleotides read TGTGCCAGTGGGAGGACAGGGGGCTCCTTTGATCAGCCCCAGCATTTT. Its translation is CASGRTGGSFDQPQHF. The full variable domain, its missing parts supplied by reference TRBV19 and TRBJ1-5, is DGGITQSPKYLFRKEGQNVTLSCEQNLNHDAMYWYRQDPGQGLRLIYYSQIVNDFQKGDIAEGYSVSREKKESFPLTVTSAQKNPTAFYLCASGRTGGSFDQPQHFGDGTRLSIL.

The chain carries TRBV2 and TRBJ2-1, with a tentative D call TRBD2 (5 bases). There are 13 residues in the CDR3. CDR1 is SNHLY and CDR2 is FYNNEI in the germline V gene. The V gene lost 1 base and the J gene lost 8 bases, with 9 bases spanning the gap. The CDR3 is CASSEGAGYEQFF. The CDR3 DNA is TGTGCCAGCAGTGAAGGGGCGGGCTATGAGCAGTTCTTC. The full variable domain, rest sourced from reference TRBV2 and TRBJ2-1, is EPEVTQTPSHQVTQMGQEVILRCVPISNHLYFYWYRQILGQKVEFLVSFYNNEISEKSEIFDDQFSVERPDGSNFTLKIRSTKLEDSAMYFCASSEGAGYEQFFGPGTRLTVL.

V and J are TRBV28 and TRBJ1-5, with D unclear. Trimming stripped 5 bases from V and 4 bases from J, with 15 bases between. This CDR3 spans 15 amino acids. CDR1 MDHEN and CDR2 SYDVKM come from the germline V gene. In DNA form, the CDR3 reads TGTGCCAGCAGTACCTCCCGACACATAAATCAGCCCCAGCATTTT. Residues: CASSTSRHINQPQHF.

The chain uses TRBV28 and TRBJ1-6; 9 bases are shared with TRBD1. This CDR3 comprises 15 residues. CDR1 is MDHEN, CDR2 SYDVKM, per germline. V was pared by 8 bases and J by 8 bases, with 10 bases of the junction left unmatched. The chain's CDR3 is CASLLAGQGYSPLHF. The CDR3 coding sequence is TGTGCCAGCCTTTTGGCGGGACAGGGTTATTCACCCCTCCACTTT.

The V gene is TRBV11-2, the J gene TRBJ2-5, with 8 bases matching TRBD1. V trimming: 11 bases; J trimming: 5 bases; junction bases outside the gene matches: 7. The CDR3 contains 12 residues. Germline-derived CDR1 and CDR2 are SGHAT and FQNNGV. Here the CDR3 reads CAGQGYKETQYF. CDR3 bases: TGTGCCGGACAGGGATACAAGGAGACCCAGTACTTC.

DNA of the CDR3: TGTGCCAGCAGTGGGACAGGGGGGGAACAGCCCCAGCATTTT. It encodes CASSGTGGEQPQHF. The J gene is TRBJ1-5, the V gene TRBV2, with 10 nucleotides matching TRBD1. V gave up 4 bases and J gave up 7 bases; unmatched junction bases: 4. The CDR3 runs to 14 residues. Germline V CDR1 and CDR2: SNHLY, FYNNEI.

V usage is TRBV15 and J usage is TRBJ1-1, with D tentatively TRBD1 (5 bases). CDR1 and CDR2 from the germline V gene are LNHNV and YYDKDF (reference sequence). This CDR3 is built from 15 residues. V gave up 4 bases and J gave up 3 bases, with 15 bases separating them. The CDR3 nucleotides read TGTGCCACCAGCAAAGTCAGGGAGGTAGACACTGAAGCTTTCTTT. It translates to CATSKVREVDTEAFF.

In this sample, this clone turned up a few times. Here the CDR3 reads CAIKFRLAVGEQYF. CDR3 in DNA: TGTGCCATCAAGTTCAGACTAGCGGTGGGGGAGCAGTACTTC. This chain joins TRBV10-3 and TRBJ2-7, with 9 bases fitting TRBD2. CDR3 size: 14 residues. V dropped 7 bases and J dropped 7; count of bases not matched to a gene: 11. Germline V gene data show CDR1 as ENHRY and CDR2 as SYGVKD.

The chain couples TRBV5-1 to TRBJ2-3, with D unresolved. CDR1 is SGHRS and CDR2 is YFSETQ in the germline V gene. The CDR3 consists of 12 residues. The V gene lost 4 bases and the J gene lost 0 bases, with 3 bases spanning the gap. CDR3 residues: CASSPSTDTQYF. DNA for the CDR3: TGCGCCAGCAGCCCGAGCACAGATACGCAGTATTTT. The whole variable domain, filled in from reference TRBV5-1 and TRBJ2-3, reads KAGVTQTPRYLIKTRGQQVTLSCSPISGHRSVSWYQQTPGQGLQFLFEYFSETQRNKGNFPGRFSGRQFSNSRSEMNVSTLELGDSALYLCASSPSTDTQYFGPGTRLTVL.

CDR3 sequence: CASSLAPTGQQPQHF. The CDR3 DNA sequence: TGCGCCAGCAGCTTGGCCCCGACAGGGCAGCAGCCCCAGCATTTT. V and J are TRBV5-1 and TRBJ1-5; 7 bases are a match to TRBD1. The V segment lost 0 bases and the J segment 7 bases; nucleotides outside the gene matches: 7. The germline gives CDR1 SGHRS, CDR2 YFSETQ. This CDR3 has 15 residues.

The chain carries TRBV30 and TRBJ2-1; the match to TRBD1 covers 8 bases. CDR3 length equals 15 residues. V shed 3 bases and J 3 bases; nucleotides not matched to a gene: 7. Germline-derived CDR1 and CDR2 are GTSNPN and SVGIG (reference sequence). The CDR3 sequence is CAWSPPGQDYNEQFF. CDR3 nucleotides: TGTGCCTGGAGCCCTCCGGGACAGGACTACAATGAGCAGTTCTTC.

The chain links TRBV28 to TRBJ1-2, with TRBD1 as a possible D gene (5 bases). V was shortened by 10 bases and J by 3 bases, with 24 bases between the two germline ends. This CDR3 spans 16 amino acids. Germline CDR1 and CDR2: MDHEN and SYDVKM. The CDR3 region has the DNA TGTGCCATCTATAAACCACCGGGCGGGGGGTACTATGGCTACACCTTC. Translating gives CAIYKPPGGGYYGYTF.

This rearrangement joins TRBV6-5 to TRBJ2-7; 7 bases line up with TRBD1. V shed 7 bases, J shed 5 bases, and the junction held 2 bases outside the gene matches. Germline V gene data show CDR1 as MNHEY and CDR2 as SVGAGI. CDR3 length: 11 amino acids. In DNA form, the CDR3 reads TGTGCCAGCAAACAGGGGCACGAGCAGTACTTC. Translating it yields CASKQGHEQYF.

The chain joins TRBV3-1 (or the pseudogene TRBV3-2) to TRBJ1-5; 9 nucleotides match TRBD1. Germline V gives CDR1 LGHDT, CDR2 YNNKEL (reference sequence). The ends lost 3 bases at V and 5 bases at J; junction bases unmatched: 2. The CDR3 covers 14 residues. CDR3 amino acids: CASSHGTGYQPQHF. CDR3 nucleotides: TGTGCCAGCAGCCACGGGACAGGGTATCAGCCCCAGCATTTT.

The gene calls are TRBV27 and TRBJ2-2; possible D gene TRBD2, 6 bases. The CDR3 length is 13 residues. Germline CDR1 is MNHEY and CDR2 is SMNVEV (reference sequence). V lost 7 bases and J lost 5, with 11 bases in between. CDR3 sequence: CASTGLLTGELFF. CDR3 nucleotides: TGTGCCAGCACGGGACTCCTTACCGGGGAGCTGTTTTTT.

The rearrangement uses TRBV28 and TRBJ1-5; perhaps TRBD1 as D (5 bases). V dropped 10 bases and J dropped 6 bases, with 13 bases sitting between them. The CDR3 has 12 amino acids. Germline-derived CDR1 and CDR2 are MDHEN and SYDVKM. The CDR3 bases are TGTGCCATCCGGGGACTCCGTCAGCCCCAGCATTTT. It translates to CAIRGLRQPQHF.